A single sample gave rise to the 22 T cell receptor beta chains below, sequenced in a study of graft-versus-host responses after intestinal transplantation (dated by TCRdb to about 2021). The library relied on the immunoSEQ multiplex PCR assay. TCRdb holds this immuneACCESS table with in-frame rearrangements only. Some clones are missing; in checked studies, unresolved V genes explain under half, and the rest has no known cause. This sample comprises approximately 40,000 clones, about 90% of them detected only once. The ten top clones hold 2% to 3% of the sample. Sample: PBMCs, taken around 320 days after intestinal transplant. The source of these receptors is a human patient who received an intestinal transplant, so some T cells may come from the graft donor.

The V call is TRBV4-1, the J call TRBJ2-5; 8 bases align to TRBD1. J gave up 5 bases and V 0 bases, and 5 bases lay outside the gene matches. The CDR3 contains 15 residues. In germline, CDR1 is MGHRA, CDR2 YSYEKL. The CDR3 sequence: CASSQDPNRGETQYF. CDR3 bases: TGCGCCAGCAGCCAAGATCCGAACAGGGGGGAGACCCAGTACTTC.

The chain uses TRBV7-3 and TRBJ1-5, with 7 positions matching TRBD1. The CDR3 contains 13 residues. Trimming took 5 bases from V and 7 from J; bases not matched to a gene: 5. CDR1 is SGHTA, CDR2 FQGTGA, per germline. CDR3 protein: CASSRTGGQPQHF. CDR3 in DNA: TGTGCCAGCAGCCGGACAGGAGGGCAGCCCCAGCATTTT.

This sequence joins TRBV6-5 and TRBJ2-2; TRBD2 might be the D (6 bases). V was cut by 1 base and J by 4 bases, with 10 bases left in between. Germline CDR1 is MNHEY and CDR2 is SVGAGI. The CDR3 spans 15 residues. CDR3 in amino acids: CASSYWGDSTGELFF. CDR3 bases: TGTGCCAGCAGTTACTGGGGGGACTCCACCGGGGAGCTGTTTTTT.

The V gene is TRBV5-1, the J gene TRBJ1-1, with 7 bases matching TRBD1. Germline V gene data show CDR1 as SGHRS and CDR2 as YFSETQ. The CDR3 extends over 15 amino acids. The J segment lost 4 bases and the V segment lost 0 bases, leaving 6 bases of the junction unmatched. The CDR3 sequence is CASSLVGQLTTEAFF. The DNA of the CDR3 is TGCGCCAGCAGCTTGGTGGGACAGCTTACCACTGAAGCTTTCTTT.

CDR3 coding DNA: TGCGCCAGCAGCGGAACAGGGGCCGTCACCCATTTGCAAGAGACCCAGTACTTC. The encoded protein is CASSGTGAVTHLQETQYF. The chain employs TRBV4-1 and TRBJ2-5; 7 positions match TRBD1. The CDR3 contains 18 residues. CDR1 and CDR2 (germline): MGHRA, YSYEKL. V was pared by 5 bases and J by 2 bases, with 17 bases of the junction left unmatched.

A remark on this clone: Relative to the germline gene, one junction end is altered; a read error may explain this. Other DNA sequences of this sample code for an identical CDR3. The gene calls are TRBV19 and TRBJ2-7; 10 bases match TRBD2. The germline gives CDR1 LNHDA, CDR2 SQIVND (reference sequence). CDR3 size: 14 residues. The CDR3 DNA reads TGTGCCAGCAGTAAAAAGCGGGAGGGCTACGAGCAGTACTTC. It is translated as CASSKKREGYEQYF.

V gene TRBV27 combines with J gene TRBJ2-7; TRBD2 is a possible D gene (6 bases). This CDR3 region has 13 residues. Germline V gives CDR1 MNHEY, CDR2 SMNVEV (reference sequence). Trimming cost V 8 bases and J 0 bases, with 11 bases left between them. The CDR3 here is CASAGLTSYEQYF. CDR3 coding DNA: TGTGCCAGCGCGGGACTGACCTCCTACGAGCAGTACTTC.

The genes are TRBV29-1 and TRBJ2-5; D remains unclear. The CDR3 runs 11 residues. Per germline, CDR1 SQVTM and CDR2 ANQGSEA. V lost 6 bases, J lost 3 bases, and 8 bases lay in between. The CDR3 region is CSVTAKETQYF. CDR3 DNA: TGCAGCGTCACTGCTAAAGAGACCCAGTACTTC.

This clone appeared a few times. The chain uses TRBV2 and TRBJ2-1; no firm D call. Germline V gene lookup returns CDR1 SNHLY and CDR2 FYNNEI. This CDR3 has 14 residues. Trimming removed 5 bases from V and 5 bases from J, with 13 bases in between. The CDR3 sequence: CASSLSWGNNEQFF. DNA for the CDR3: TGTGCCAGCAGTTTAAGCTGGGGAAACAATGAGCAGTTCTTC.

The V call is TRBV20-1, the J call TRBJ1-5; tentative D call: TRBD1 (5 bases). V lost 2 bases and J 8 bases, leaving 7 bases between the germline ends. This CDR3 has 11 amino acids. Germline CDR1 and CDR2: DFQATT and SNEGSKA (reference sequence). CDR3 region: CSARLGEPQHF. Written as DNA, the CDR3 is TGCAGTGCTAGACTGGGGGAGCCCCAGCATTTT.

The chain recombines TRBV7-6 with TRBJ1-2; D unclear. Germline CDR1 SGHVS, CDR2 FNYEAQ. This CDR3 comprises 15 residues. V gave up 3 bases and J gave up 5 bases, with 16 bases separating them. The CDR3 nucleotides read TGTGCCAGCAGCTTCGGTCCGGACGATCAATATGGCTACACCTTC. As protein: CASSFGPDDQYGYTF.

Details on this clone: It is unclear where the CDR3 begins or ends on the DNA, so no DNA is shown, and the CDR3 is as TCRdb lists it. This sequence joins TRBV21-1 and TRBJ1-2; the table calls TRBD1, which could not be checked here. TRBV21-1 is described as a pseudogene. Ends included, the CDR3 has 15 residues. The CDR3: CASSPWGQGARGYTF.

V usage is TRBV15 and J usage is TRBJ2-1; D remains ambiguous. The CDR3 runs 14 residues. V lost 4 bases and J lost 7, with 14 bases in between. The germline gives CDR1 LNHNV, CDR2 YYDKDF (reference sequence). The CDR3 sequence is CATSIDLGVNEQFF. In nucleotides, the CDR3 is TGTGCCACCAGCATTGATCTTGGGGTAAATGAGCAGTTCTTC. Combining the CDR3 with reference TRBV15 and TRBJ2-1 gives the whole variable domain DAMVIQNPRYQVTQFGKPVTLSCSQTLNHNVMYWYQQKSSQAPKLLFHYYDKDFNNEADTPDNFQSRRPNTSFCFLDIRSPGLGDTAMYLCATSIDLGVNEQFFGPGTRLTVL.

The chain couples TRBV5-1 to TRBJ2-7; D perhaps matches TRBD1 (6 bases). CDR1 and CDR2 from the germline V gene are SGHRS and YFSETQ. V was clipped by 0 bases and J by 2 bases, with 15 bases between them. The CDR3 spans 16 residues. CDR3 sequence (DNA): TGCGCCAGCAGCTTGGAACTGGACAGAAAGCCCTACGAGCAGTACTTC. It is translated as CASSLELDRKPYEQYF. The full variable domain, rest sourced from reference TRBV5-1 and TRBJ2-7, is KAGVTQTPRYLIKTRGQQVTLSCSPISGHRSVSWYQQTPGQGLQFLFEYFSETQRNKGNFPGRFSGRQFSNSRSEMNVSTLELGDSALYLCASSLELDRKPYEQYFGPGTRLTVT.

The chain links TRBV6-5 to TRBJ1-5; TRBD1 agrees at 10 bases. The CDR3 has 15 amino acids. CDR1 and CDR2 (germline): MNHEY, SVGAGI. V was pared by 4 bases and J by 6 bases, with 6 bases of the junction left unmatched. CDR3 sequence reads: CASSSRQGALQPQHF. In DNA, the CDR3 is TGTGCCAGCAGTTCCAGACAGGGGGCGCTTCAGCCCCAGCATTTT.

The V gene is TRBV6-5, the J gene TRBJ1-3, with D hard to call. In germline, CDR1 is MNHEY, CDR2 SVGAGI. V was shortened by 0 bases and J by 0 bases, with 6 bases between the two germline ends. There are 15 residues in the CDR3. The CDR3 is CASSYSQASGNTIYF. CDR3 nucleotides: TGTGCCAGCAGTTACTCTCAGGCCTCTGGAAACACCATATATTTT.

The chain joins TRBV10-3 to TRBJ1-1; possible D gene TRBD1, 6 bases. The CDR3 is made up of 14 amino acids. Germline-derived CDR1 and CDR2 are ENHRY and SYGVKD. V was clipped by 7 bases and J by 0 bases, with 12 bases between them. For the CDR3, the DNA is TGTGCCATCACCGTGGACAGTTTGAACACTGAAGCTTTCTTT. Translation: CAITVDSLNTEAFF.

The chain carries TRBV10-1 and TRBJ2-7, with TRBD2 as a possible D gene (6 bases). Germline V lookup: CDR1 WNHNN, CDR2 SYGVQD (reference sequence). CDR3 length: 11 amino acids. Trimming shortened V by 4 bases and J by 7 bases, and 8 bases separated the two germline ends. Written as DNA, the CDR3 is TGCGCCAGCAGTGGGGCGGGGGAGCAGTACTTC. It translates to CASSGAGEQYF.

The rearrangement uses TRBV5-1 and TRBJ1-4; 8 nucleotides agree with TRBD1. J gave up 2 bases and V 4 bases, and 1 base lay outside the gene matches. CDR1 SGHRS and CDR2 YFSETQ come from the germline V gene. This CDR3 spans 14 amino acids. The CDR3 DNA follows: TGCGCCAGCAGCGCAGGGGGCACTAATGAAAAACTGTTTTTT. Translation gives CASSAGGTNEKLFF.

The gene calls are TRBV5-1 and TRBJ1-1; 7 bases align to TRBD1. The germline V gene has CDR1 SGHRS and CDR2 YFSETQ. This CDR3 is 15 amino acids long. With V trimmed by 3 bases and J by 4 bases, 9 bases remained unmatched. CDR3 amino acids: CASSWGDRKGTEAFF. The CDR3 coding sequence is TGCGCCAGCAGCTGGGGGGACAGAAAGGGCACTGAAGCTTTCTTT.

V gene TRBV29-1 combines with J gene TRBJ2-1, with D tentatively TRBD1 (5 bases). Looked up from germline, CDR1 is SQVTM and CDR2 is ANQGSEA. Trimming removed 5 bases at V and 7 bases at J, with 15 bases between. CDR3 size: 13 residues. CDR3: CSVHGSAGNEQFF. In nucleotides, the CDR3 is TGCAGCGTTCATGGCTCAGCAGGGAATGAGCAGTTCTTC.

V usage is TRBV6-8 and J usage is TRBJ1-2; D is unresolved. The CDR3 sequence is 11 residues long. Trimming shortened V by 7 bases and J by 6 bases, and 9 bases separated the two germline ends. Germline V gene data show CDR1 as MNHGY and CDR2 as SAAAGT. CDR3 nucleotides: TGTGCCAGCAAACGCGAGCATGGCTACACCTTC. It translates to CASKREHGYTF.